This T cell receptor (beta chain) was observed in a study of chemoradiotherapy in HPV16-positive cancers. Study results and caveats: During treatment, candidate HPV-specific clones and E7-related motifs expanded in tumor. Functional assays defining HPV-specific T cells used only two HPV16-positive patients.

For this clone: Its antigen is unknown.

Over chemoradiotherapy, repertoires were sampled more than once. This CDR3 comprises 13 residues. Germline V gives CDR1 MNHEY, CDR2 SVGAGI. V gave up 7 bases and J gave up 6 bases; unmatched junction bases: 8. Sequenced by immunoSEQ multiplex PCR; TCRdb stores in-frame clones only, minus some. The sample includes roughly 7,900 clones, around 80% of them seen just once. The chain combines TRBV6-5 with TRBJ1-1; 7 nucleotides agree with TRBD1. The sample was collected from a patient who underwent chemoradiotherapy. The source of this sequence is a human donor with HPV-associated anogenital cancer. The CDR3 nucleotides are TGTGCCAGCATATCAGGGGGAACCGCTGAAGCTTTCTTT. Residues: CASISGGTAEAFF.